This T cell receptor (beta chain) is from a study of T-cell reconstitution after alpha-beta-depleted transplantation in children. For TCRbeta, the library was prepared with unique molecular identifiers. TCRdb used MiXCR to reprocess the PCR reads, holding one entry per CDR3 protein. The repertoire holds about a million distinct CDR3 sequences, with about 31% as singletons. Study outcomes and limitations: Certain patients had high TCRbeta diversity at day 60, and it came from recipient T cells and thymic progenitors that survived. Roughly two months post-transplant, alpha-beta T cells reportedly originated from several hundred graft clones that had expanded. From newly produced T cells came most of the T-cell counts and diversity one year after transplant.

This clonotype was seen once. Its cognate antigen is unknown. The V gene lost 0 bases and the J gene lost 1 base, with 15 bases spanning the gap. The CDR3 covers 17 residues. CDR1 SEHNR and CDR2 FQNEAQ come from the germline V gene (reference sequence). The specimen was PBMCs, mostly from graft donor cells, collected 360 days after TCRalphabeta/CD19-depleted stem cell transplant. V gene TRBV7-9 combines with J gene TRBJ1-1; D is perhaps TRBD1 (6 bases). The receptor was isolated from a boy in the first two years of life who had a stem cell transplant for SCID, so the T cells may come from the graft donor. The CDR3 nucleotides read TGTGCCAGCAGCTTAGCCGTTCACAGGGACCCGAACACTGAAGCTTTCTTT. This encodes CASSLAVHRDPNTEAFF.